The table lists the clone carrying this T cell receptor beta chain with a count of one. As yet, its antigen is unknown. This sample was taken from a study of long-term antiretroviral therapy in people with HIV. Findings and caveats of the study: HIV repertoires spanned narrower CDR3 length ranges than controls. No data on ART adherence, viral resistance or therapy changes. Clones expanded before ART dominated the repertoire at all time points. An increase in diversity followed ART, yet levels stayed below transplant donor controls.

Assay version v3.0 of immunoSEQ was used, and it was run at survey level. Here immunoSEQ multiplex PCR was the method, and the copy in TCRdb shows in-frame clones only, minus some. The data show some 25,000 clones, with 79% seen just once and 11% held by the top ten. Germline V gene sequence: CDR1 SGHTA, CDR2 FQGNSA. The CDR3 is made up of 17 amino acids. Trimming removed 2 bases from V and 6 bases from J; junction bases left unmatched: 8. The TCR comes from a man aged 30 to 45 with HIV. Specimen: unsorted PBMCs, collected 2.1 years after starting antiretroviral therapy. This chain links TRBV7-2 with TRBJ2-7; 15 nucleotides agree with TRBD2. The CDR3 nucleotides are TGTGCCAGCAGCTTAAAACGGACTAGCGGGAGGGCCATCGAGCAGTACTTC. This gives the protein CASSLKRTSGRAIEQYF.